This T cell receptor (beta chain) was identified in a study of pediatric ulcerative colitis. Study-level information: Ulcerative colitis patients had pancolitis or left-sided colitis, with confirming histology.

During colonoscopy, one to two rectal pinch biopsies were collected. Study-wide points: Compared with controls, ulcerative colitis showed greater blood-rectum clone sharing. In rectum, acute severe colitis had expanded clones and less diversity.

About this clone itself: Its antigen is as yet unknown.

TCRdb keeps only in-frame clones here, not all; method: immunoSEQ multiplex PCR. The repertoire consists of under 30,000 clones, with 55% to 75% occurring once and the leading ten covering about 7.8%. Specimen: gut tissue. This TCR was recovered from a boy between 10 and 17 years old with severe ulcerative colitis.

In DNA, the CDR3 is TGCGCCAGCAGTGAGCGGGTGGGGGGGACCCAGTACTTC. Amino acid sequence: CASSERVGGTQYF. The chain is built from TRBV10-1 and TRBJ2-5; D is perhaps TRBD2 (6 bases). The CDR3 has 13 amino acids. CDR1 is WNHNN and CDR2 is SYGVQD in the germline V gene (reference sequence). The V end lost 2 bases, the J end lost 7 bases, and 11 bases lay between the germline ends.